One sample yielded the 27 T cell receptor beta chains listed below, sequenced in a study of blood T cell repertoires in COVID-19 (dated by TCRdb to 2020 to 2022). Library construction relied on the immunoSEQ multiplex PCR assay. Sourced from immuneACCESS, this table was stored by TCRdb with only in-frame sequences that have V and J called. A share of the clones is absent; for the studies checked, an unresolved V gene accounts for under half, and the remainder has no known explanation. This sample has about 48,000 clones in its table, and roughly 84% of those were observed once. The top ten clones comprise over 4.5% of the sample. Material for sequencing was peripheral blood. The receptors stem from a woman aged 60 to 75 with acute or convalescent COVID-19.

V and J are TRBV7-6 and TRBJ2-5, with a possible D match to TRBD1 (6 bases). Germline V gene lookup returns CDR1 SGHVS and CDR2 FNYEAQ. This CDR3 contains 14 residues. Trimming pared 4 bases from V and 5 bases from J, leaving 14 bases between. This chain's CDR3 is CASSSGVPPETQYF. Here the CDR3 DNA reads TGTGCCAGCAGCTCAGGGGTCCCGCCCGAGACCCAGTACTTC.

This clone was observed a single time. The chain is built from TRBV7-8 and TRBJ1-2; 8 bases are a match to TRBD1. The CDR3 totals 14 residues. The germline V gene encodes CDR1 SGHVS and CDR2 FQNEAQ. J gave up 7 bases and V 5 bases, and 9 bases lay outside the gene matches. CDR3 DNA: TGTGCCAGCAGCCCCGACAGGGGTTCGGCTGGCTACACCTTC. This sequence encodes CASSPDRGSAGYTF.

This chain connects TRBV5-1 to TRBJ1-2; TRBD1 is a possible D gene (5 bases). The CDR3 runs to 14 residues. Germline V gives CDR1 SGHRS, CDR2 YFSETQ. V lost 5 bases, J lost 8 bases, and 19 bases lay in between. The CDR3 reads CASRAQQTDQGYTF. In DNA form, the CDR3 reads TGCGCCAGCAGGGCCCAACAGACAGATCAAGGCTACACCTTC.

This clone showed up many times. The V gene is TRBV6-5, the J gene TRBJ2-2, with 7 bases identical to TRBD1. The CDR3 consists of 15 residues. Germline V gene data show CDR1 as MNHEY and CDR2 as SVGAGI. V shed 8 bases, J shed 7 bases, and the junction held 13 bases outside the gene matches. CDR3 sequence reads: CASVPGQRRSGELFF. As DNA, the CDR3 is TGTGCCAGCGTCCCGGGACAGAGACGTAGCGGGGAGCTGTTTTTT.

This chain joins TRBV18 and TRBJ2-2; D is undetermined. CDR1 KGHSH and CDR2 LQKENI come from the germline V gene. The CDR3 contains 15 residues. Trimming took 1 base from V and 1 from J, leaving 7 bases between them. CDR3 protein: CASSPQRQNTGELFF. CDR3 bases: TGTGCCAGCTCACCACAAAGACAGAACACCGGGGAGCTGTTTTTT.

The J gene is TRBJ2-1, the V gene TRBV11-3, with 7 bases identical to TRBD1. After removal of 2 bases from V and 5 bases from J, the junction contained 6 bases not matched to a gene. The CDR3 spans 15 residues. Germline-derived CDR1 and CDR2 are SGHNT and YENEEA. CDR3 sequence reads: CASSLYRGGDNEQFF. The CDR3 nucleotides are TGTGCCAGCAGCTTATACCGAGGGGGCGACAATGAGCAGTTCTTC.

CDR3 DNA: TGCAGCGTTCAGGGAATGACTGAAGCTTTCTTT. It is translated as CSVQGMTEAFF. The J gene is TRBJ1-1, the V gene TRBV29-1; weak D call: TRBD1 (5 bases). Germline V CDR1 and CDR2: SQVTM, ANQGSEA. The CDR3 length is 11 residues. The V end was cut by 5 bases, the J end by 5 bases, with 9 bases between.

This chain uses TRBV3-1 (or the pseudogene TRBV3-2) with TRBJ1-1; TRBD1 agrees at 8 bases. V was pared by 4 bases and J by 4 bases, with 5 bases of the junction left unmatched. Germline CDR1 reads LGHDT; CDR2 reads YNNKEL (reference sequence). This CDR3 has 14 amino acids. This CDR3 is CASSRNQGATEAFF. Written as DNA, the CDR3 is TGTGCCAGCAGCCGGAATCAGGGGGCCACTGAAGCTTTCTTT.

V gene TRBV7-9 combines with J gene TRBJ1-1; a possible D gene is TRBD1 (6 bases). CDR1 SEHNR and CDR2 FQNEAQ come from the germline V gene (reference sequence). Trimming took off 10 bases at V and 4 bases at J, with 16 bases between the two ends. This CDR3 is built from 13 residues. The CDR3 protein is CANTPRGTTEAFF. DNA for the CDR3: TGTGCCAACACACCAAGGGGGACCACTGAAGCTTTCTTT.

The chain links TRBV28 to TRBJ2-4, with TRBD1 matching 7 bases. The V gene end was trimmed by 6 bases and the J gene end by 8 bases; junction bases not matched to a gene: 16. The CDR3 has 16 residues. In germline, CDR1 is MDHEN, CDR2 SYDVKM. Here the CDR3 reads CASSPTPDRTEHIQYF. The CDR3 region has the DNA TGTGCCAGCAGCCCAACCCCGGACAGGACGGAGCACATTCAGTACTTC.

This CDR3 is CASSEILLAGGETQYF. CDR3 bases: TGTGCCAGCAGTGAGATTCTGCTAGCGGGAGGGGAGACCCAGTACTTC. This rearrangement joins TRBV2 to TRBJ2-5, with 12 positions matching TRBD2. The V gene end was trimmed by 3 bases and the J gene end by 5 bases; junction bases not matched to a gene: 7. CDR1 SNHLY and CDR2 FYNNEI come from the germline V gene. The CDR3 consists of 16 residues.

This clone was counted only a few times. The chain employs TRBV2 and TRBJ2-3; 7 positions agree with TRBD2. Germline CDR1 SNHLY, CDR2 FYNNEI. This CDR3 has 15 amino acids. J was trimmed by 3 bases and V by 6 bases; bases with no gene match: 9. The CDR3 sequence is CASRLASLSTDTQYF. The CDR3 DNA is TGTGCCAGCAGACTAGCGAGTTTGAGTACAGATACGCAGTATTTT.

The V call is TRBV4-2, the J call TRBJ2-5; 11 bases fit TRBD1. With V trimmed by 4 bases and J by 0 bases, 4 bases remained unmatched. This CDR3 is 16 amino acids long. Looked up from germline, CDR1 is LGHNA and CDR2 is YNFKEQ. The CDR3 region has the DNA TGTGCCAGCAGCCCCGGGACAGGGGGTTACCAAGAGACCCAGTACTTC. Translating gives CASSPGTGGYQETQYF.

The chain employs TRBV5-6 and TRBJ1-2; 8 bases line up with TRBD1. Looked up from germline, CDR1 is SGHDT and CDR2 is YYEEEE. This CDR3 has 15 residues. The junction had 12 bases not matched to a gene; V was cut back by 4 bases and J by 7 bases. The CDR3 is CASSLGARGQGGYTF. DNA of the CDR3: TGTGCCAGCAGCCTGGGCGCCAGGGGGCAGGGTGGCTACACCTTC.

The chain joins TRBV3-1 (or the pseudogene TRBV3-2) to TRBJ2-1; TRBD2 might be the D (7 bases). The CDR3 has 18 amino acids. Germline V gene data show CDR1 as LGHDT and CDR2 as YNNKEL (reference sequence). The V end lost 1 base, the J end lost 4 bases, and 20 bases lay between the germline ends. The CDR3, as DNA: TGTGCCAGCAGCCAAGGTTTCGAGGGGGGACTACCATACAATGAGCAGTTCTTC. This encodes CASSQGFEGGLPYNEQFF.

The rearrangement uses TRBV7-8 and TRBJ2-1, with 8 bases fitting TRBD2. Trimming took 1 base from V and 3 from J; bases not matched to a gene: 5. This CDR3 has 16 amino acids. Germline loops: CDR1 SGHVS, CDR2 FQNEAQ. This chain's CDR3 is CASSLELAGNYNEQFF. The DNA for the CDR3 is TGTGCCAGCAGCTTAGAGTTAGCGGGAAACTACAATGAGCAGTTCTTC. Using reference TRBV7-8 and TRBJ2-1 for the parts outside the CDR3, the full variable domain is GAGVSQSPRYKVAKRGQDVALRCDPISGHVSLFWYQQALGQGPEFLTYFQNEAQLDKSGLPSDRFFAERPEGSVSTLKIQRTQQEDSAVYLCASSLELAGNYNEQFFGPGTRLTVL.

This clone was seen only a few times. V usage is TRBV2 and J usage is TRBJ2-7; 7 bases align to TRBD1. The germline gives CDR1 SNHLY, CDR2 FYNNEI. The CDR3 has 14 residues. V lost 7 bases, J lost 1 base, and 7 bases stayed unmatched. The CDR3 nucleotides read TGTGCCAGCACCCGGGACAGTCAATCCTACGAGCAGTACTTC. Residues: CASTRDSQSYEQYF.

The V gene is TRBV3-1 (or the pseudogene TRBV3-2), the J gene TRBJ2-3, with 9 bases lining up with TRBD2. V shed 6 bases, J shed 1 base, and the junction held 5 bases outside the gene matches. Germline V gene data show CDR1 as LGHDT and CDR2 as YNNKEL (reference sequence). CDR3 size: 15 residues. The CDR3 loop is CASSGAGGRTDTQYF. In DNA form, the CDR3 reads TGTGCCAGCAGTGGAGCGGGGGGACGCACAGATACGCAGTATTTT.

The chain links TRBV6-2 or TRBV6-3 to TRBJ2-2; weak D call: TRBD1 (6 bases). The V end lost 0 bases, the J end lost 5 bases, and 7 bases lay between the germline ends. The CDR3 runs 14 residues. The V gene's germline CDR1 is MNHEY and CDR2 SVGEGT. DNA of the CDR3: TGTGCCAGCAGTTACTCGAGGGGGACCGGGGAGCTGTTTTTT. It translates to CASSYSRGTGELFF.

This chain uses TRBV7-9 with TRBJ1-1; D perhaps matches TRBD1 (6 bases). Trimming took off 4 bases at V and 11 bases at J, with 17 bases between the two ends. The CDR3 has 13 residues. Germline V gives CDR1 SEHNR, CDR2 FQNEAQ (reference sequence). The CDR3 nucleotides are TGTGCCAGCAGCTGGGGGACACTTAGAGGGGCTTTCTTT. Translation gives CASSWGTLRGAFF.

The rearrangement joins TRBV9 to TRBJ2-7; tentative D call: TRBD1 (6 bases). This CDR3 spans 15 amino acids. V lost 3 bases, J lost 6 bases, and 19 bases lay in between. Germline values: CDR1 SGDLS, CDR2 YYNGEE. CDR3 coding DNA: TGTGCCAGCAGCGCCCAGGGACACGTCAGAGGCGAGCAGTACTTC. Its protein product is CASSAQGHVRGEQYF.

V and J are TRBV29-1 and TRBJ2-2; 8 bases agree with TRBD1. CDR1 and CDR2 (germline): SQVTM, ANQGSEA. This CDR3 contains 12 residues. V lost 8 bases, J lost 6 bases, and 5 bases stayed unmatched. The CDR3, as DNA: TGCAGCATACGGACAGGGCCCGGGGAGCTGTTTTTT. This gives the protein CSIRTGPGELFF.

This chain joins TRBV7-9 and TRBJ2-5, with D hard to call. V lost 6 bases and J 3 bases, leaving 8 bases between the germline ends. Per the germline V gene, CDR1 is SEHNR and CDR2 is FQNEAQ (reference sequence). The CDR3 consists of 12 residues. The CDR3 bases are TGTGCCAGCAGGTACAGAAAAGAGACCCAGTACTTC. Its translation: CASRYRKETQYF.

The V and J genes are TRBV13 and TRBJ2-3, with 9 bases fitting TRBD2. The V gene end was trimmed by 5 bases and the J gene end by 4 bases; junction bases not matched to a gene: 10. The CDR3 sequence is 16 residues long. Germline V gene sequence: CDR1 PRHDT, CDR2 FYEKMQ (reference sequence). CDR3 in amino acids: CASSLRNRGGADTQYF. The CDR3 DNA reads TGTGCCAGCAGCCTCCGGAACCGCGGGGGGGCAGATACGCAGTATTTT.

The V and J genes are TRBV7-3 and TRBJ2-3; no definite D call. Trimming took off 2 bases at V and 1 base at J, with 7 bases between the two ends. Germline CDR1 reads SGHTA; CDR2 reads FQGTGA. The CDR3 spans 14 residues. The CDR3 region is CASSLSGGTDTQYF. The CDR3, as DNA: TGTGCCAGCAGCTTATCAGGCGGCACAGATACGCAGTATTTT. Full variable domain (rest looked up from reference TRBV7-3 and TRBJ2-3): GAGVSQTPSNKVTEKGKYVELRCDPISGHTALYWYRQSLGQGPEFLIYFQGTGAADDSGLPNDRFFAVRPEGSVSTLKIQRTERGDSAVYLCASSLSGGTDTQYFGPGTRLTVL.

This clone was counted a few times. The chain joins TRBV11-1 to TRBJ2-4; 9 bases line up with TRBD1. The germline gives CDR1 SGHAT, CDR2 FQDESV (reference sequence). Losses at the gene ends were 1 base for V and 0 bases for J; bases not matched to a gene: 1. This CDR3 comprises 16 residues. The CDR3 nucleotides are TGTGCCAGCAGCTTAGGGGGACAGGGAGCCAAAAACATTCAGTACTTC. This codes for CASSLGGQGAKNIQYF.

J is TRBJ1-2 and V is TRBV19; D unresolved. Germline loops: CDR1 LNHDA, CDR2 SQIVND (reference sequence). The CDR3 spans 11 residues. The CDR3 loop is CASAIDYGYTF. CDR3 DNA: TGTGCAAGTGCAATAGACTATGGCTACACCTTC.